The clone carrying this T cell receptor beta chain was counted between two and nine times. Its antigen is undetermined. This sample was taken from a study of response to subunit inactivated influenza vaccine. Regarding the study as a whole: That few new T cells are recruited by each seasonal influenza vaccination was the authors' suggestion.

TCRdb recomputed calls from the RT-PCR reads with MiXCR, one row per CDR3 protein. Of around 580,000 distinct CDR3 sequences listed, about 15% were seen once; the top ten hold around 10%. This specimen consisted of PBMCs from blood, obtained 12 days after vaccination. This sequence was found in a man aged 45-65 years who received an inactivated influenza vaccine.

In nucleotides, the CDR3 is TGCGCCAGACCCCCGGGACAGGGGAGAAATAGGGCCAATTCACCCCTCCACTTT. Translated, it gives CARPPGQGRNRANSPLHF. This chain connects TRBV5-1 to TRBJ1-6; TRBD1 agrees at 10 bases. Unmatched junction bases numbered 18, after V lost 8 bases and J lost 7 bases. The CDR3 runs to 18 residues. Germline lookup yields CDR1 SGHRS and CDR2 YFSETQ.